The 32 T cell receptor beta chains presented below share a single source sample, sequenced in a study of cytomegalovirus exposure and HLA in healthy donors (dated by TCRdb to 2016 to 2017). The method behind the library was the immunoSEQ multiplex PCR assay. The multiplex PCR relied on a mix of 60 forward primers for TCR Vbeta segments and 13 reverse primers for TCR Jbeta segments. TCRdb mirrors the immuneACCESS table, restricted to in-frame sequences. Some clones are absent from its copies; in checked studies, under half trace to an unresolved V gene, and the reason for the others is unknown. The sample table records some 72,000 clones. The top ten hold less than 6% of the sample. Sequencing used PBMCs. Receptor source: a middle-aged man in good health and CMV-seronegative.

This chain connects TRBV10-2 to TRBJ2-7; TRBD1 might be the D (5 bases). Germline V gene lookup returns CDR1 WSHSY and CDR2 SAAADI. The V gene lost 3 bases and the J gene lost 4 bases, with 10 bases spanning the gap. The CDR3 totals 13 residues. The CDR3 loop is CASSDQGWYEQYF. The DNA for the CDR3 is TGCGCCAGCAGTGATCAGGGATGGTACGAGCAGTACTTC.

CDR3 loop: CASSESQTGSVPFF. The CDR3 DNA follows: TGTGCCAGCAGTGAATCGCAGACTGGGTCCGTCCCGTTCTTC. V and J are TRBV2 and TRBJ2-1, with no clear D. The V gene lost 2 bases and the J gene lost 15 bases, with 20 bases spanning the gap. This CDR3 region has 14 residues. Germline V lookup: CDR1 SNHLY, CDR2 FYNNEI.

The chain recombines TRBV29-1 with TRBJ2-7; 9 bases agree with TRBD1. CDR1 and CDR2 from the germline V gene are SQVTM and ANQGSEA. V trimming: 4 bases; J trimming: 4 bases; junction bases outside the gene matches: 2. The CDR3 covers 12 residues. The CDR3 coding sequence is TGCAGCGTTGCAGGACAGGGGTACGAGCAGTACTTC. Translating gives CSVAGQGYEQYF.

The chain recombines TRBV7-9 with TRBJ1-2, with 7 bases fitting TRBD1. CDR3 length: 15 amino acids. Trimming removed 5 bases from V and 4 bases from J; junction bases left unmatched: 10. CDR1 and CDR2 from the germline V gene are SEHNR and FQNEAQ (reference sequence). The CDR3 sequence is CASSPATGFSYGYTF. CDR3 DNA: TGTGCCAGCAGCCCGGCGACAGGGTTCTCCTATGGCTACACCTTC.

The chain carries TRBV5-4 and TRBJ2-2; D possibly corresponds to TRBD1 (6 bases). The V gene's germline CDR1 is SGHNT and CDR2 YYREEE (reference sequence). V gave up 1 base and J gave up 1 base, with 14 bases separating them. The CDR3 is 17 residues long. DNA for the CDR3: TGTGCCAGCAGCTTGTGGAACAGGGTAGGGAACACCGGGGAGCTGTTTTTT. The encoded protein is CASSLWNRVGNTGELFF.

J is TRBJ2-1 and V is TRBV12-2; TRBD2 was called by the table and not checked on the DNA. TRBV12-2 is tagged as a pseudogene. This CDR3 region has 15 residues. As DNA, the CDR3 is TGTGCAAGTCGCTTAGCGAGCGGGAACTACAATGAGCAGTTCTTC. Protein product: CASRLASGNYNEQFF.

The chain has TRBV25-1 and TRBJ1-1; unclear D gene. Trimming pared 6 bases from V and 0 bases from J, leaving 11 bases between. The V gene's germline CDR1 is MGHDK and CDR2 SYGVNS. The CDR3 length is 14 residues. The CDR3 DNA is TGTGCCAGCAGCCCTCGTAACATGAACACTGAAGCTTTCTTT. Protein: CASSPRNMNTEAFF.

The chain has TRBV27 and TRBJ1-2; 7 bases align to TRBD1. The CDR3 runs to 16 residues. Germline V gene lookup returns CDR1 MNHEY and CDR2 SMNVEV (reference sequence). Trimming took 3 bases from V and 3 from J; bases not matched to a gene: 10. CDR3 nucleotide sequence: TGTGCCAGCAGTTTGCGGAGGGGGCGAGACTACTATGGCTACACCTTC. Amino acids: CASSLRRGRDYYGYTF.

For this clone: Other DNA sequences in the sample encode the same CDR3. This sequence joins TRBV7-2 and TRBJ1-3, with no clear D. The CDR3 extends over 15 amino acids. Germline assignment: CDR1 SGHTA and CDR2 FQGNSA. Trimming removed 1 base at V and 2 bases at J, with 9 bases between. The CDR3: CASSLVAGTGNTIYF. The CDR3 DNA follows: TGTGCCAGCAGCTTAGTCGCGGGCACTGGAAACACCATATATTTT.

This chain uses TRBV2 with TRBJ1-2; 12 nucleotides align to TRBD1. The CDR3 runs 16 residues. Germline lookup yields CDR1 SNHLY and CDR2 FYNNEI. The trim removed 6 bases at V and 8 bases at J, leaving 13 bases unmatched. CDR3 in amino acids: CASRGLRDRGQFGYTF. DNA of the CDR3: TGTGCCAGCAGGGGACTCCGGGACAGGGGGCAATTCGGCTACACCTTC.

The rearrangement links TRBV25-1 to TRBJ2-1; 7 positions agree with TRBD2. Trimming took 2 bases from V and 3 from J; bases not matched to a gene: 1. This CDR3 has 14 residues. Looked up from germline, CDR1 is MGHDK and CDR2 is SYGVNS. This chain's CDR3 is CASSELAVYNEQFF. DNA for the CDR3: TGTGCCAGCAGTGAACTAGCGGTCTACAATGAGCAGTTCTTC.

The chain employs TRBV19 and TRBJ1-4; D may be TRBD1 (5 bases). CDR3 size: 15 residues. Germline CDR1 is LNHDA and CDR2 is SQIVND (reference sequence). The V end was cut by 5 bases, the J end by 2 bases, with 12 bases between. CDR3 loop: CASSSAGQTNEKLFF. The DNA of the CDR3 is TGTGCCAGTAGTTCCGCGGGGCAGACTAATGAAAAACTGTTTTTT.

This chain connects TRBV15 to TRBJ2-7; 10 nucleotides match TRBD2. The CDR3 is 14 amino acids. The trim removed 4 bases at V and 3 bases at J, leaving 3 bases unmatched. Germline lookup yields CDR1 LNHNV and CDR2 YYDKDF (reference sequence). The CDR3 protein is CATSKLAGHYEQYF. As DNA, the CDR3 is TGTGCCACCAGCAAACTAGCGGGGCACTACGAGCAGTACTTC.

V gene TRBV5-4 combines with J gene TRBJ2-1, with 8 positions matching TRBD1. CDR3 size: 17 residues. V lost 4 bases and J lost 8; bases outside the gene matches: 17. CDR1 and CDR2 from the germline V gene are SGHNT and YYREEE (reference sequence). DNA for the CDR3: TGTGCCAGCAGCCTCAACCAGGGACAGGTAAAATGGGATGAGCAGTTCTTC. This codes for CASSLNQGQVKWDEQFF.

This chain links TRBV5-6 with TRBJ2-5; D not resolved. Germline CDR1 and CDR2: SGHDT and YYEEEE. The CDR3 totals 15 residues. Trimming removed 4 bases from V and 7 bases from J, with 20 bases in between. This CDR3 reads CASSPNRESLWTQYF. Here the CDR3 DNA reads TGTGCCAGCAGCCCGAACCGCGAGTCGCTATGGACCCAGTACTTC.

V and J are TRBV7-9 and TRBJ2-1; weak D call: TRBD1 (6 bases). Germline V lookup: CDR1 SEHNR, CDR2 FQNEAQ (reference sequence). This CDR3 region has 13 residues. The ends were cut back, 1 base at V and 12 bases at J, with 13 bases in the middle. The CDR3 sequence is CASSLGDTGAQFF. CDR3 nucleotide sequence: TGTGCCAGCAGCTTAGGGGACACTGGCGCGCAGTTCTTC.

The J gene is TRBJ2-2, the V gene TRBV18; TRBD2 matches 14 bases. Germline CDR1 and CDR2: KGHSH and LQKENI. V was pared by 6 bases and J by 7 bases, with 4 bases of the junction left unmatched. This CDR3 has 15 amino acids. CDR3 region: CASSGTSGSGGELFF. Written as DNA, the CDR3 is TGTGCCAGCTCCGGGACTAGCGGGAGTGGCGGGGAGCTGTTTTTT.

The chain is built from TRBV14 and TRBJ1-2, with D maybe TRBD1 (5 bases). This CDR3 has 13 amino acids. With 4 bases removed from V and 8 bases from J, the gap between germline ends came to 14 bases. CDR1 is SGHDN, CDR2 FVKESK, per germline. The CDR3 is CASSPDRGSGYTF. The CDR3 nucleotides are TGTGCCAGCAGCCCGGATCGGGGGTCAGGCTACACCTTC.

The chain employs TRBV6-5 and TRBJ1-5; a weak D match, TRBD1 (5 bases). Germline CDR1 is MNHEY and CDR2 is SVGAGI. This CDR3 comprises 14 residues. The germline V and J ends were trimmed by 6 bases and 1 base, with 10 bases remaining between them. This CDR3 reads CASSSGLSNQPQHF. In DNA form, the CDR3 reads TGTGCCAGCAGCTCAGGGCTGAGCAATCAGCCCCAGCATTTT.

CDR3 in amino acids: CASSTTGAGANVLTF. CDR3 coding DNA: TGTGCCAGCAGTACGACAGGGGCTGGGGCCAACGTCCTGACTTTC. V and J are TRBV6-1 and TRBJ2-6, with TRBD1 identical over 8 bases. Germline CDR1 MNHNS, CDR2 SASEGT. This CDR3 is 15 amino acids long. With V trimmed by 5 bases and J by 2 bases, 2 bases remained unmatched.

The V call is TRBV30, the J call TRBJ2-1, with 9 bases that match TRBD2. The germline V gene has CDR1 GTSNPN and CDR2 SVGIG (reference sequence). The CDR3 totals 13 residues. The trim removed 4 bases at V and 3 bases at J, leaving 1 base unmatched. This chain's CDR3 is CAWKLAGYNEQFF. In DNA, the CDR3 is TGTGCCTGGAAACTAGCGGGCTACAATGAGCAGTTCTTC.

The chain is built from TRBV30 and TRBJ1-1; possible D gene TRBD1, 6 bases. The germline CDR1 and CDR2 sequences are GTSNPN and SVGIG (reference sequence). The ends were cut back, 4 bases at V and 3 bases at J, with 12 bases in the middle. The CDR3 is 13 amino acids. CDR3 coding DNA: TGTGCCTGGACCTTAGGGGGTTACACTGAAGCTTTCTTT. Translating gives CAWTLGGYTEAFF. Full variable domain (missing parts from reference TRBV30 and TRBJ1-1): SQTIHQWPATLVQPVGSPLSLECTVEGTSNPNLYWYRQAAGRGLQLLFYSVGIGQISSEVPQNLSASRPQDRQFILSSKKLLLSDSGFYLCAWTLGGYTEAFFGQGTRLTVV.

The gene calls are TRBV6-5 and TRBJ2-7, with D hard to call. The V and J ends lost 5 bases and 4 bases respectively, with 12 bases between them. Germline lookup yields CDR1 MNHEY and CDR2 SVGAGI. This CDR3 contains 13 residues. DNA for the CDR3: TGTGCCAGCAGTGAACTGGCCGGGTACGAGCAGTACTTC. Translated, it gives CASSELAGYEQYF.

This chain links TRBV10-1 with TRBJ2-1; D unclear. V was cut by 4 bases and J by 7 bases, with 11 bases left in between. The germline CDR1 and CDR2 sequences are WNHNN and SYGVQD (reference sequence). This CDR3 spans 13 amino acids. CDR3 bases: TGCGCCAGCAGTGGAACAGCTGGGAATGAGCAGTTCTTC. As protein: CASSGTAGNEQFF.

As DNA, the CDR3 is TGTGCCAGCATCCAGGACAGGGGTACTGAAGCTTTCTTT. Its translation: CASIQDRGTEAFF. The rearrangement joins TRBV13 to TRBJ1-1; TRBD1 matches 9 bases. The germline V gene encodes CDR1 PRHDT and CDR2 FYEKMQ (reference sequence). The CDR3 length is 13 residues. V shed 7 bases, J shed 5 bases, and the junction held 5 bases outside the gene matches.

CDR3 sequence: CASSPTRGKDIQYF. The CDR3 DNA follows: TGTGCCAGCAGCCCAACCAGGGGGAAGGACATTCAGTACTTC. J is TRBJ2-4 and V is TRBV11-2; 7 nucleotides match TRBD1. The germline V gene has CDR1 SGHAT and CDR2 FQNNGV. The CDR3 covers 14 residues. Trimming cost V 5 bases and J 8 bases; bases outside gene matches: 9.

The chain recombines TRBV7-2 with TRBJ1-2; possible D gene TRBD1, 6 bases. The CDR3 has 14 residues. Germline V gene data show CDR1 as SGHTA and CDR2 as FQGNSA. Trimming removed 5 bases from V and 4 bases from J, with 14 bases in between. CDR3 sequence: CASSAGQSSYGYTF. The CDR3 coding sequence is TGTGCCAGCAGCGCAGGACAGTCGAGCTATGGCTACACCTTC.

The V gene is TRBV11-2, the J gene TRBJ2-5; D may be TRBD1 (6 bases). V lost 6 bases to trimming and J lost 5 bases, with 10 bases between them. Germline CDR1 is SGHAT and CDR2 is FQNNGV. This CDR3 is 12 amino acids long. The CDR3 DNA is TGTGCCAGCAGGCACAGGGCCGAGACCCAGTACTTC. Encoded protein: CASRHRAETQYF.

CDR3: CASTKSGLTDTQYF. DNA for the CDR3: TGTGCCAGTACTAAAAGCGGTCTCACAGATACGCAGTATTTT. The chain has TRBV19 and TRBJ2-3; a possible D gene is TRBD2 (5 bases). This CDR3 is built from 14 residues. Trimming left V 7 bases short and J 2 bases short, with 13 bases between. Per germline, CDR1 LNHDA and CDR2 SQIVND (reference sequence).

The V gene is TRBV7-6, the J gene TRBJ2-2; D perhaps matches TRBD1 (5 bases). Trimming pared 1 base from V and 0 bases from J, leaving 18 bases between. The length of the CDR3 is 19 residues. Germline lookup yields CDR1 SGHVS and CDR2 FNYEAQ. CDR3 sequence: CASSLVSPDMEANTGELFF. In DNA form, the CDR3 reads TGTGCCAGCAGCTTAGTATCTCCGGACATGGAAGCGAACACCGGGGAGCTGTTTTTT.

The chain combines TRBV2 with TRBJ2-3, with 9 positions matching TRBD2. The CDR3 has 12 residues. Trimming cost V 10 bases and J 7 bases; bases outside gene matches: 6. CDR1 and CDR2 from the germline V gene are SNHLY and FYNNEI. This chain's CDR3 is CATGGLAHTQYF. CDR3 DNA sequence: TGTGCCACCGGCGGACTAGCGCATACGCAGTATTTT. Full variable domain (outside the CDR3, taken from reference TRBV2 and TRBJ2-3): EPEVTQTPSHQVTQMGQEVILRCVPISNHLYFYWYRQILGQKVEFLVSFYNNEISEKSEIFDDQFSVERPDGSNFTLKIRSTKLEDSAMYFCATGGLAHTQYFGPGTRLTVL.

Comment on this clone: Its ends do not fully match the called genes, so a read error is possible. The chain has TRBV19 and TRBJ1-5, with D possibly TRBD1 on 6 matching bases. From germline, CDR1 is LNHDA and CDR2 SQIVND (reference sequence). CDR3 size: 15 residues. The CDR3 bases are TGTGCCAGTAGTCTAGACAGGTTGGGCAATCAGCCCCAGCATTTT. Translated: CASSLDRLGNQPQHF.